This TCR beta chain appears in the sequencing data of a study of cytomegalovirus exposure and HLA in healthy donors. Study findings and constraints: Most subjects' HLA-A and HLA-B alleles were reportedly predicted from TCR beta sequences. Researchers left out some V segments, among them TRBV6-2 and TRBV6-3, as indistinguishable.

Only a few counts were recorded for this clone. Its antigen remains unknown. CDR3 size: 14 residues. Per germline, CDR1 MNHNS and CDR2 SASEGT. V lost 7 bases, J lost 0 bases, and 7 bases lay in between. The PCR ran on 60 Vbeta and 13 Jbeta primers. Clones were read by immunoSEQ multiplex PCR, and TCRdb kept only the in-frame ones, dropping some. The profile shows about 120,000 clones, around three quarters of them singletons. This TCR came from a man aged 18 to 29 in good health and CMV-seropositive. The chain couples TRBV6-1 to TRBJ1-6; D is undetermined. The specimen was PBMCs. This chain's CDR3 is CASKVGSYNSPLHF. CDR3 bases: TGTGCCAGCAAAGTCGGCTCCTATAATTCACCCCTCCACTTT.